This TCR beta chain was identified during a study of blood T cell repertoires in COVID-19. About the research overall: T cells, B-cell-depleted T cells, or PBMCs provided the cDNA or gDNA that served as material.

The V and J ends lost 5 bases and 6 bases, in that order; junction bases with no gene match: 6. The CDR3 has 14 amino acids. CDR1 is LNHDA, CDR2 SQIVND, per germline (reference sequence). Per the study methods: Counts of nucleated cells, estimated from reference gene primer amplification, were obtained. TCRdb keeps only in-frame clones here, not all; method: immunoSEQ multiplex PCR. The D gene and trimming were derived from the DNA, and the V and J assignments and clone size from that table. Among roughly 300,000 clones listed, roughly 82% were seen once. The sequence was obtained from a woman between 45 and 65 years old with acute or convalescent COVID-19. This chain connects TRBV19 to TRBJ1-1, with TRBD1 matching over 10 bases. The sample taken for sequencing was peripheral blood. The CDR3 here is CASSGDRGRSEAFF. The CDR3 nucleotides are TGTGCCAGTAGTGGAGACAGGGGGCGGTCTGAAGCTTTCTTT.